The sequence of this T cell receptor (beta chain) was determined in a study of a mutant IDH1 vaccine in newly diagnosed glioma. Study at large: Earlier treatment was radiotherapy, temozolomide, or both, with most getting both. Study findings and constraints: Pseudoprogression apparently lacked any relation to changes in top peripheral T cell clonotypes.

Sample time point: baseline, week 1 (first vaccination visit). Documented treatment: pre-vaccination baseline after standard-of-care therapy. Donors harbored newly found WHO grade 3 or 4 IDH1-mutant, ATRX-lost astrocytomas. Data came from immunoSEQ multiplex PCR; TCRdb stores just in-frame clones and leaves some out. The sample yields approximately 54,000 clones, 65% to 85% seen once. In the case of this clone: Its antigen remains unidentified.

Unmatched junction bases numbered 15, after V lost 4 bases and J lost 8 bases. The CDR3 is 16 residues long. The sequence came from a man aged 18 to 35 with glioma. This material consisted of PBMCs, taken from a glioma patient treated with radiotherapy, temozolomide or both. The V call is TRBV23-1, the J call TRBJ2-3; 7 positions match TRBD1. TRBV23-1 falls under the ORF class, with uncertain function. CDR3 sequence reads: CASSLLRTGDAGTQYF. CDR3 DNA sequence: TGCGCCAGCAGTCTCCTTAGGACAGGCGACGCAGGTACGCAGTATTTT.